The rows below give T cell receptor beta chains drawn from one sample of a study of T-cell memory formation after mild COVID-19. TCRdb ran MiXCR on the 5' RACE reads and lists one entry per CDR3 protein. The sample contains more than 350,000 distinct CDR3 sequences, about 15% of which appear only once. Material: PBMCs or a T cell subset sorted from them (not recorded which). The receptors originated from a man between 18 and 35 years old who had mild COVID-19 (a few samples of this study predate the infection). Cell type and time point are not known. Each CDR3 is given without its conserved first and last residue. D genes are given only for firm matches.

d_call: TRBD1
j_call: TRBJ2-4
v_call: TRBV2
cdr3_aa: ASSSQGQEGIQY

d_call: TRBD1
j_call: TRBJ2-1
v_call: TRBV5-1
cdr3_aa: ASRDQGADEQF

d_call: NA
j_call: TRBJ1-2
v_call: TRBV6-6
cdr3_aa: ASSYSTFKGYT

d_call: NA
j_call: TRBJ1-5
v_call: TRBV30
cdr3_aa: AWSVNFDSPQH

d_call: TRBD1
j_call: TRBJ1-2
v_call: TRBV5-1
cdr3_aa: ASSTETGLGSGYT

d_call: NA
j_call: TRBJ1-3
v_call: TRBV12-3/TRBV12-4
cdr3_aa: ASSLWSSGNTIY

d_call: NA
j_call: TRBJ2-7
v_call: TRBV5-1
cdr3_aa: ASRETGTYEQY

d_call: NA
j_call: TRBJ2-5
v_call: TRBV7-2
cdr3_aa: ASSQGGSRETQY

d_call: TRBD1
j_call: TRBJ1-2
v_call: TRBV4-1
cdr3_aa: ASSWGQSVLGYT

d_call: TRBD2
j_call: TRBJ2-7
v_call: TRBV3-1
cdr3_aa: ASSPLNGRAYEQY

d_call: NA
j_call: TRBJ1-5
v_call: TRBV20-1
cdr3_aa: SARGSLGNQPQH

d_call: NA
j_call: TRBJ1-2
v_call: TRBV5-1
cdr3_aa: ASSLEVSRVYGYT

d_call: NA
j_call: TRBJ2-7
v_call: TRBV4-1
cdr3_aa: ASSLPGGNSYEQY

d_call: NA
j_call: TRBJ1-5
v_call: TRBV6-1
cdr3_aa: ASSEADGRNQPQH

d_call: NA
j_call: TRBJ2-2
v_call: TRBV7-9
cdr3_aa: ASSFRPGPGELF

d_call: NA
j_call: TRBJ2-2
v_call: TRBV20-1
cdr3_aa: SASAIAGELF

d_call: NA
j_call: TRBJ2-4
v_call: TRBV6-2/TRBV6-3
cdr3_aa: ASKRDSLAKNIQY

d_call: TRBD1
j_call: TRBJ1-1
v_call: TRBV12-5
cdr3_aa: ASGRQGRTEAF

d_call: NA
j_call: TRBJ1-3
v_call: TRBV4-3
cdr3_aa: ASRPVSNSGNTIY

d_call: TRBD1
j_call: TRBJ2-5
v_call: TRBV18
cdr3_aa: ASSRQAGTAQETQY